These 8 T cell receptor beta chains came from one sample sequenced in a study of technical replicates of blood from a handful of donors. The assay was immunoSEQ multiplex PCR, and TCRdb's table has in-frame clones only and misses some. The data show 75,000 to 95,000 clones, with around 94% seen just once and 0.39% held by the top ten. The sequenced material came from T cells isolated from PBMCs. The receptors derive from a human donor in good health.

The chain joins TRBV9 to TRBJ2-7; 12 bases map to TRBD2. Looked up from germline, CDR1 is SGDLS and CDR2 is YYNGEE. V was clipped by 4 bases and J by 1 base; unmatched bases: 3. This CDR3 region has 15 residues. The CDR3 loop is CASSQGLAGSYEQYF. In DNA form, the CDR3 reads TGTGCCAGCAGCCAAGGACTAGCGGGGTCCTACGAGCAGTACTTC.

This clone was seen only once. This sample includes further DNA sequences coding for the same CDR3. The genes are TRBV9 and TRBJ1-1; D is possibly TRBD1 (5 bases). CDR1 SGDLS and CDR2 YYNGEE come from the germline V gene. Trimming removed 0 bases from V and 0 bases from J, with 9 bases in between. This CDR3 is 15 amino acids long. CDR3 sequence: CASSVGHRMNTEAFF. The CDR3 DNA is TGTGCCAGCAGCGTAGGTCACAGGATGAACACTGAAGCTTTCTTT.

The chain uses TRBV30 and TRBJ1-2, with a tentative D call TRBD1 (5 bases). In germline, CDR1 is GTSNPN, CDR2 SVGIG (reference sequence). CDR3 length equals 14 residues. Trimming left V 1 base short and J 5 bases short, with 14 bases between. CDR3 DNA: TGTGCCTGGAGTGGTCCAGGGATGGGGTATGGCTACACCTTC. Amino acids: CAWSGPGMGYGYTF.

This clone appeared a single time. The chain links TRBV4-1 to TRBJ2-1; D uncertain. Trimming stripped 4 bases from V and 2 bases from J, with 3 bases between. The CDR3 totals 12 residues. Germline CDR1 and CDR2: MGHRA and YSYEKL. The DNA of the CDR3 is TGCGCCAGCAGCCCGGCCTACAATGAGCAGTTCTTC. This codes for CASSPAYNEQFF.

The chain couples TRBV6-1 to TRBJ1-1; D remains unclear. The germline V and J ends were trimmed by 7 bases and 1 base, with 10 bases remaining between them. CDR3 size: 13 residues. CDR1 and CDR2 (germline): MNHNS, SASEGT. CDR3 coding DNA: TGTGCCAGCACCCAGACTGAGAACACTGAAGCTTTCTTT. Its translation: CASTQTENTEAFF.

V and J are TRBV5-8 and TRBJ1-5, with 11 bases lining up with TRBD1. CDR1 and CDR2 from the germline V gene are SGHTS and YDEGEE. The V gene end was trimmed by 4 bases and the J gene end by 6 bases; junction bases not matched to a gene: 6. The CDR3 sequence is 15 residues long. The CDR3 region is CASSKDRGLGQPQHF. The DNA for the CDR3 is TGTGCCAGCAGCAAGGACAGGGGGCTTGGTCAGCCCCAGCATTTT.

The rearrangement uses TRBV28 and TRBJ1-5; D is unclear. The CDR3 runs to 12 residues. Germline-derived CDR1 and CDR2 are MDHEN and SYDVKM. Trimming cost V 6 bases and J 4 bases, with 7 bases left between them. In DNA form, the CDR3 reads TGTGCCAGCAGCGAACTAAATCAGCCCCAGCATTTT. Translating it yields CASSELNQPQHF.

This chain links TRBV9 with TRBJ2-7; 7 bases map to TRBD1. The ends lost 0 bases at V and 1 base at J; junction bases unmatched: 4. There are 15 residues in the CDR3. The germline CDR1 and CDR2 sequences are SGDLS and YYNGEE. CDR3 nucleotides: TGTGCCAGCAGCGTAGGTTTACAGGGGTCCTACGAGCAGTACTTC. Residues: CASSVGLQGSYEQYF.